This T cell receptor (beta chain) comes out of a study of OX40 agonist ivuxolimab in advanced cancers. The CDR3 is 15 amino acids. Germline V lookup: CDR1 LNHDA, CDR2 SQIVND (reference sequence). Trimming took 3 bases from V and 0 from J, leaving 9 bases between them. Generated by immunoSEQ multiplex PCR, the TCRdb table keeps only in-frame clones and is missing some. The data show over 60,000 clones, with approximately 90% seen just once and 0.85% to 0.95% held by the top ten. The chain uses TRBV19 and TRBJ2-1; D not resolved. The specimen was CD4+ or CD8+ T cells sorted from blood, collected in a trial of the OX40 agonist ivuxolimab. This sequence originates from an adult with an advanced solid tumor such as melanoma, head and neck, liver or kidney cancer. The CDR3 loop reads CASSIDESSYNEQFF. The DNA of the CDR3 is TGTGCCAGTAGTATCGATGAGAGCTCCTACAATGAGCAGTTCTTC. The whole variable domain, remainder taken from reference TRBV19 and TRBJ2-1, is DGGITQSPKYLFRKEGQNVTLSCEQNLNHDAMYWYRQDPGQGLRLIYYSQIVNDFQKGDIAEGYSVSREKKESFPLTVTSAQKNPTAFYLCASSIDESSYNEQFFGPGTRLTVL.